The 5 T cell receptor beta chains below come from one sample, sequenced in a study of blood T cells in healthy people across ages. Next came a second PCR, run for roughly 6 to 11 cycles, which used a sample-barcoded 5' primer along with a J-beta primer mix. TCRdb recomputed calls from the 5' RACE reads with MiXCR, one row per CDR3 protein. The sample has around 1,000,000 distinct CDR3 sequences, 25% seen once; the top ten hold approximately 0.71%. The sample was also linked to a second study, of T cells of mothers and their children.

The sample consisted of blood. The receptors here all came from a girl aged 2-10 years in good health.

This clonotype was recorded a few times. This chain joins TRBV29-1 and TRBJ2-5, with D possibly TRBD1 on 5 matching bases. Trimming cost V 7 bases and J 9 bases, with 12 bases left between them. The CDR3 length is 10 residues. Germline loops: CDR1 SQVTM, CDR2 ANQGSEA. CDR3 coding DNA: TGCAGCGCCCACTTAGGGGCCCAGTACTTC. Encoded protein: CSAHLGAQYF.

The rearrangement uses TRBV6-1 and TRBJ2-5; D unclear. Trimming removed 3 bases from V and 3 bases from J, with 11 bases in between. The CDR3 contains 14 residues. Germline V gene data show CDR1 as MNHNS and CDR2 as SASEGT. CDR3 in amino acids: CASSDPGTEETQYF. The CDR3 DNA reads TGTGCCAGCAGTGATCCAGGAACTGAAGAGACCCAGTACTTC.

The sample holds a few counts of this clonotype. The J gene is TRBJ2-1, the V gene TRBV11-2; possible D gene TRBD2, 7 bases. The length of the CDR3 is 15 residues. Germline V gene data show CDR1 as SGHAT and CDR2 as FQNNGV. V was pared by 1 base and J by 9 bases, with 16 bases between. The CDR3 DNA is TGTGCCAGCAGCTTAGTGTGGGGGGGGCCGGGTGAGCAGTTCTTC. It yields the protein CASSLVWGGPGEQFF.

Only a few counts were recorded for this clonotype. The chain joins TRBV7-2 to TRBJ2-5; D possibly matches TRBD1 or TRBD2 (5 bases each). There are 14 residues in the CDR3. Trimming shortened V by 2 bases and J by 1 base, and 8 bases separated the two germline ends. Germline V CDR1 and CDR2: SGHTA, FQGNSA. CDR3 sequence reads: CASSLRDLQETQYF. The CDR3 bases are TGTGCCAGCAGCTTAAGGGACCTCCAAGAGACCCAGTACTTC.

This clonotype has more than one count but fewer than ten. The chain joins TRBV5-6 to TRBJ2-5; a possible D gene is TRBD2 (5 bases). TRBJ2-7 explains the end of the DNA better; the J call may be wrong. CDR1 is SGHDT, CDR2 YYEEEE, per germline. This CDR3 has 16 amino acids. CDR3 loop: CASSLPFYSGSYEQYF. The CDR3 region has the DNA TGTGCCAGCAGCTTGCCTTTTTACAGCGGCTCCTACGAGCAGTACTTC.